This TCR beta chain was recorded in a study of OX40 agonist ivuxolimab in advanced cancers. Study-wide results and caveats: Low normalized T-cell clonal expansion was additionally recorded for some nonresponders.

Remarks on this clone: The antigen remains unidentified.

Patients with autoimmune history or systemic immunosuppression were excluded. Here immunoSEQ multiplex PCR was the method, and the copy in TCRdb shows in-frame clones only, minus some. The table includes 75,000 to 100,000 clones, roughly 91% detected once. Germline V CDR1 and CDR2: SEHNR, FQNEAQ (reference sequence). The CDR3 is 14 amino acids. V was shortened by 5 bases and J by 4 bases, with 9 bases between the two germline ends. The genes are TRBV7-9 and TRBJ2-6; D remains ambiguous. The TCR originated in an adult with an advanced solid tumor such as melanoma, head and neck, liver or kidney cancer. Sequences were derived from CD4+ or CD8+ T cells sorted from blood, sampled in a trial of the OX40 agonist ivuxolimab. In DNA form, the CDR3 reads TGTGCCAGCAGCGCGGACGGAGGGGCCAACGTCCTGACTTTC. Protein product: CASSADGGANVLTF.